This TCR beta chain was retrieved from a study of T cell changes during pregnancy in multiple sclerosis. This table comes from immunoSEQ multiplex PCR, and its TCRdb copy is limited to in-frame clones, with some not included. Here the sample spans about 40,000 clones, approximately 91% being singletons. Germline CDR1 SEHNR, CDR2 FQNEAQ (reference sequence). The CDR3 is made up of 19 amino acids. V was clipped by 6 bases and J by 0 bases; unmatched bases: 20. The source material was PBMCs (not recorded whether the cells were cultured). This chain connects TRBV7-9 to TRBJ2-7; 7 nucleotides line up with TRBD2. The receptor's source is a female donor with multiple sclerosis, enrolled in a pregnancy study. CDR3 nucleotides: TGTGCCAGCAGGGAGAACCTAGGAGCAAGCGGGACCAGCTCCTACGAGCAGTACTTC. Translated: CASRENLGASGTSSYEQYF.